The 15 T cell receptor beta chains given below trace back to one sample, sequenced in a study of CD8+ T cells in alopecia areata. After isolation, RNA underwent reverse transcription to generate cDNA as the sequencing template. TCRdb's copy holds only in-frame clones and misses some; the assay was immunoSEQ multiplex PCR. The data show around 140,000 clones, roughly 64% seen once. Sequenced here: CD4+ T cells sorted from blood, sampled at week 0. These receptor sequences come from a human donor with alopecia areata.

This chain uses TRBV4-2 with TRBJ1-2; D perhaps matches TRBD1 (5 bases). The ends were cut back, 0 bases at V and 2 bases at J, with 13 bases in the middle. CDR3 length: 16 amino acids. Looked up from germline, CDR1 is LGHNA and CDR2 is YNFKEQ. In DNA, the CDR3 is TGTGCCAGCAGCCAAGATTGGGCCGGGGGGAACTATGGCTACACCTTC. This translates into CASSQDWAGGNYGYTF.

This clone was found a few times. The J gene is TRBJ1-1, the V gene TRBV29-1, with D tentatively TRBD1 (5 bases). Trimming pared 7 bases from V and 5 bases from J, leaving 23 bases between. CDR3 size: 15 residues. The germline V gene has CDR1 SQVTM and CDR2 ANQGSEA. CDR3 sequence (DNA): TGCAGCGCCGGATCCCCGGGACCCGGAGGAACTGAAGCTTTCTTT. It yields the protein CSAGSPGPGGTEAFF.

V usage is TRBV11-3 and J usage is TRBJ2-1; D is possibly TRBD1 or TRBD2 (5 bases each). Trimming removed 1 base from V and 0 bases from J, with 22 bases in between. Germline values: CDR1 SGHNT, CDR2 YENEEA. The CDR3 loop spans 20 amino acids. CDR3 amino acids: CASSLADRFHSGPSYNEQFF. CDR3 nucleotide sequence: TGTGCCAGCAGCTTAGCCGACCGTTTTCATTCGGGGCCCTCCTACAATGAGCAGTTCTTC.

The rearrangement links TRBV25-1 to TRBJ1-2, with D perhaps TRBD1 (6 bases). Deletions cut 4 bases from V and 10 bases from J, with 13 bases between. The CDR3 runs to 12 residues. CDR1 is MGHDK, CDR2 SYGVNS, per germline. CDR3 loop: CASSGLGAIYTF. CDR3 sequence (DNA): TGTGCCAGCAGTGGTCTGGGGGCCATCTACACCTTC.

This clone was seen just once. This chain links TRBV5-1 with TRBJ1-1, with TRBD1 matching over 7 bases. The CDR3 covers 14 residues. CDR1 and CDR2 (germline): SGHRS, YFSETQ. J lost 4 bases, V lost 4 bases, and 7 bases had no gene match. The CDR3 protein is CASSPRDRPTEAFF. CDR3 nucleotide sequence: TGCGCCAGCAGCCCCCGGGACAGACCCACTGAAGCTTTCTTT.

Concerning this clone: The sample holds other DNA sequences that translate to the same CDR3. The J gene is TRBJ1-2, the V gene TRBV9; no reliable D call. V lost 0 bases, J lost 4 bases, and 4 bases lay in between. CDR1 is SGDLS, CDR2 YYNGEE, per germline. The CDR3 contains 12 residues. The DNA for the CDR3 is TGTGCCAGCAGCGTAGGCGGCTATGGCTACACCTTC. Translating gives CASSVGGYGYTF.

This chain uses TRBV5-1 with TRBJ1-2; D is unresolved. V was shortened by 0 bases and J by 5 bases, with 14 bases between the two germline ends. The germline V gene encodes CDR1 SGHRS and CDR2 YFSETQ. The CDR3 consists of 15 residues. CDR3 nucleotides: TGCGCCAGCAGCTTGGAAGGGATAGGAGTGTATGGCTACACCTTC. The encoded protein is CASSLEGIGVYGYTF.

The CDR3 protein is CASSLVWGDTEAFF. CDR3 nucleotides: TGCGCCAGCAGCTTGGTCTGGGGCGACACTGAAGCTTTCTTT. The V gene is TRBV5-1, the J gene TRBJ1-1; possible D gene TRBD1, 5 bases. V was clipped by 0 bases and J by 3 bases, with 9 bases between them. Germline V gene lookup returns CDR1 SGHRS and CDR2 YFSETQ. The CDR3 is 14 residues long.

This clone was observed a handful of times. The chain is built from TRBV29-1 and TRBJ1-1; weak D call: TRBD1 (6 bases). CDR3 length equals 12 residues. The germline gives CDR1 SQVTM, CDR2 ANQGSEA. Trimming took off 2 bases at V and 4 bases at J, with 8 bases between the two ends. CDR3 protein: CSVEQQGTEAFF. DNA of the CDR3: TGCAGCGTTGAACAACAGGGCACTGAAGCTTTCTTT.

This chain connects TRBV29-1 to TRBJ2-5; no clear D. Trimming removed 6 bases from V and 7 bases from J, with 18 bases in between. Germline V lookup: CDR1 SQVTM, CDR2 ANQGSEA. This CDR3 spans 13 amino acids. CDR3 sequence: CSVETDPPGTQYF. The CDR3 nucleotides are TGCAGCGTCGAAACCGACCCTCCAGGGACCCAGTACTTC.

This chain uses TRBV5-5 with TRBJ1-1, with 9 bases matching TRBD1. The trim removed 2 bases at V and 7 bases at J, leaving 9 bases unmatched. The germline V gene encodes CDR1 SGHKS and CDR2 YYEKEE (reference sequence). There are 15 residues in the CDR3. DNA of the CDR3: TGTGCCAGCAGCTTTGACAGGGGGGCTATAGGTGAAGCTTTCTTT. The encoded protein is CASSFDRGAIGEAFF.

This rearrangement joins TRBV5-4 to TRBJ1-1; TRBD1 might be the D (5 bases). The CDR3 length is 15 residues. V was clipped by 3 bases and J by 6 bases, with 18 bases between them. CDR1 and CDR2 (germline): SGHNT, YYREEE (reference sequence). This chain's CDR3 is CASSSPGGLISEAFF. The DNA for the CDR3 is TGTGCCAGCAGCTCTCCGGGGGGTTTGATATCTGAAGCTTTCTTT.

The CDR3 nucleotides are TGCAGCGTTGTGGTACCATCCGGAACCCAAGCTTTCTTT. Protein: CSVVVPSGTQAFF. The chain uses TRBV29-1 and TRBJ1-1, with no clear D. The CDR3 is made up of 13 amino acids. Germline V CDR1 and CDR2: SQVTM, ANQGSEA. V lost 4 bases and J 9 bases, leaving 18 bases between the germline ends.

The sample holds many counts of this clone. The rearrangement uses TRBV6-6 and TRBJ1-5, with 8 bases fitting TRBD1. CDR3 length: 14 residues. Trimming removed 5 bases from V and 4 bases from J; junction bases left unmatched: 4. Germline assignment: CDR1 MNHNY and CDR2 SVGAGI (reference sequence). The CDR3 loop is CASSTRGLNQPQHF. CDR3 sequence (DNA): TGTGCCAGCAGTACCAGGGGGCTGAATCAGCCCCAGCATTTT.

The V call is TRBV29-1, the J call TRBJ2-1; D call uncertain. Trimming left V 0 bases short and J 4 bases short, with 7 bases between. The germline V gene encodes CDR1 SQVTM and CDR2 ANQGSEA. The CDR3 extends over 13 amino acids. The DNA of the CDR3 is TGCAGCGTTGAAGAACCGGTTTACAATGAGCAGTTCTTC. Translation gives CSVEEPVYNEQFF.